Described below is a single T cell receptor beta chain sequence and its context. Its target is unknown. Unique molecular identifiers were carried by the TCR beta cDNA libraries. TCRdb independently ran MiXCR on the PCR reads; one entry per CDR3 protein. Among some 690,000 distinct CDR3 sequences listed, 55% to 60% were seen once. The record originates from a study of post-analysis software for immune sequencing data. Per germline, CDR1 MNHEY and CDR2 SMNVEV (reference sequence). The CDR3 has 13 residues. The V and J ends lost 5 bases and 7 bases, in that order; junction bases with no gene match: 5. Findings and caveats of the study: Patients carried 4 or 5 TRBV segments more frequently than controls did, and TRBV5-6, TRBV5-1 and TRBV20-1 were among them.

The chain couples TRBV27 to TRBJ2-3, with TRBD2 identical over 8 bases. The receptor's source is a girl aged 2-10 years with multiple sclerosis. Sequencing input: blood. CDR3 DNA sequence: TGTGCCAGCAGTATCGGGAGGGGTAATACGCAGTATTTT. Translating gives CASSIGRGNTQYF.